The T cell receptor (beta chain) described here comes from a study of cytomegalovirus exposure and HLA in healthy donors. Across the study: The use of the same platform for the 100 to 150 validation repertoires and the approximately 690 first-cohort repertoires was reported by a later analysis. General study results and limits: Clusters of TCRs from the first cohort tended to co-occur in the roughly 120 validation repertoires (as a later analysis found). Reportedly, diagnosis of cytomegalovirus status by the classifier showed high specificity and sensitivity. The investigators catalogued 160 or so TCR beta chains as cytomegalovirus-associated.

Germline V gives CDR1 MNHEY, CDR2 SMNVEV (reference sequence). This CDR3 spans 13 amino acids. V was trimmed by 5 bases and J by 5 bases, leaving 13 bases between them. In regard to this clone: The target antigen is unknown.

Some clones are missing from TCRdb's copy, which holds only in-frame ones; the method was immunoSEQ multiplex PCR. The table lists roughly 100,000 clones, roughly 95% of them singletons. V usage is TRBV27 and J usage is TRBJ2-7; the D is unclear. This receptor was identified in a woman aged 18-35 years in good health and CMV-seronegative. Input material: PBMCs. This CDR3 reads CASSHTATHEQYF. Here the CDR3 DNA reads TGTGCCAGCAGTCACACAGCCACCCACGAGCAGTACTTC.